These T cell receptor beta chains were read from a single sample in a study of CXCR3-negative and CXCR3-positive naive CD8 T cells. From its re-call of the 5' RACE reads, TCRdb lists each CDR3 protein once, without DNA. This sample's table reports approximately 47,000 distinct CDR3 sequences. The sample comprised naive CXCR3- CD8+ T cells from blood. All receptors derive from a human donor in good health. Some clones in this sample may be carry-over from other donors' samples. The CDR3 runs from the conserved cysteine through the conserved F or W.

V: TRBV4-3
J: TRBJ1-1
CDR3: CASSQFGSRTEAFF

V: TRBV7-9
J: TRBJ1-1
CDR3: CASSTTGARGTEAFF

V: TRBV28
J: TRBJ2-5
CDR3: CASSATGAQETQYF

V: TRBV7-7
J: TRBJ2-2
CDR3: CASSPSGGGFTGELFF

V: TRBV20-1
J: TRBJ1-5
CDR3: CSAPRTDVYSNQPQHF

V: TRBV6-2/TRBV6-3
J: TRBJ2-1
CDR3: CASTQSSGGSYNEQFF

V: TRBV7-6
J: TRBJ2-7
CDR3: CASSSRFYGQYF

V: TRBV6-1
J: TRBJ2-1
CDR3: CASTRYNEQFF

V: TRBV29-1
J: TRBJ2-1
CDR3: CSGFGGSSYNEQFF

V: TRBV7-9
J: TRBJ2-5
CDR3: CASSLVSSQETQYF

V: TRBV29-1
J: TRBJ2-4
CDR3: CSVEDPGQGIGIQYF

V: TRBV4-3
J: TRBJ2-1
CDR3: CASSQDKQGFNNEQFF

V: TRBV5-1
J: TRBJ2-1
CDR3: CASSFSSTTGNEQFF

V: TRBV6-1
J: TRBJ2-5
CDR3: CASSEPRTQYF

V: TRBV15
J: TRBJ2-3
CDR3: CATSREGPGQGMTDTQYF

V: TRBV6-6
J: TRBJ1-4
CDR3: CASRSGTSLFEKLFF

V: TRBV20-1
J: TRBJ1-5
CDR3: CSARDSLGGLGNQPQHF

V: TRBV4-1
J: TRBJ1-2
CDR3: CASSGGDRSYGYTF